This T cell receptor beta chain was recorded in a study of blood T cell repertoires in COVID-19. Produced via immunoSEQ multiplex PCR; TCRdb's table is partial and in-frame only. The sample has about 130,000 clones; around 90% are singletons. Germline assignment: CDR1 LNHDA and CDR2 SQIVND (reference sequence). The CDR3 length is 14 residues. V was cut by 10 bases and J by 5 bases, with 20 bases left in between. Sequenced input: peripheral blood. The sequence derives from a man over 45 with active COVID-19. This chain links TRBV19 with TRBJ1-2; the D gene is possibly TRBD1 (6 bases). The CDR3 DNA is TGTGCCACACAATCGGACAGCTCAGGGTATGGCTACACCTTC. Translated, it gives CATQSDSSGYGYTF.